A single sample is the source of the 27 T cell receptor beta chains below, sequenced in a study of shared clonotypes between healthy human individuals. Assay used: immunoSEQ multiplex PCR; TCRdb lists only in-frame clones, some missing. The sample consists of around 430,000 clones, 79% of them appearing once. The sequenced sample was PBMCs. Receptors originate from a woman between 40 and 50 years old in good health. Some clones in this sample may be carry-over from other donors' samples.

V gene TRBV7-7 combines with J gene TRBJ1-1, with D hard to call. Trimming took 2 bases from V and 1 from J, leaving 5 bases between them. Looked up from germline, CDR1 is SSHAT and CDR2 is FNYEAQ (reference sequence). CDR3 length equals 13 residues. In DNA, the CDR3 is TGTGCCAGCAGCTTATCCCAGAACACTGAAGCTTTCTTT. Protein: CASSLSQNTEAFF.

In nucleotides, the CDR3 is TGTGCCAGCAGCGGGAGGCTCCAAGAGACCCAGTACTTC. This translates into CASSGRLQETQYF. The rearrangement joins TRBV27 to TRBJ2-5; 7 bases map to TRBD2. Trimming at V came to 6 bases and at J to 1 base, leaving 2 bases not matched to a gene. This CDR3 has 13 residues. The germline V gene encodes CDR1 MNHEY and CDR2 SMNVEV (reference sequence).

V gene TRBV11-2 combines with J gene TRBJ2-5; a possible D gene is TRBD1 (5 bases). This CDR3 has 14 amino acids. Germline V lookup: CDR1 SGHAT, CDR2 FQNNGV. Trimming took 2 bases from V and 5 from J, leaving 12 bases between them. The DNA for the CDR3 is TGTGCCAGCAGCTTAAATCCAGGGCGGGAGACCCAGTACTTC. As protein: CASSLNPGRETQYF. The whole variable domain, filled in from reference TRBV11-2 and TRBJ2-5, reads EAGVAQSPRYKIIEKRQSVAFWCNPISGHATLYWYQQILGQGPKLLIQFQNNGVVDDSQLPKDRFSAERLKGVDSTLKIQPAKLEDSAVYLCASSLNPGRETQYFGPGTRLLVL.

This chain uses TRBV15 with TRBJ2-5; weak D call: TRBD2 (5 bases). The CDR3 is made up of 16 amino acids. Germline V gene data show CDR1 as LNHNV and CDR2 as YYDKDF (reference sequence). Between the trimmed V and J ends, which lost 0 bases and 9 bases, there was a span of 20 bases. The CDR3 region has the DNA TGTGCCACCAGCAGAGATCAAGTGTCGGCCACCGGGGCCCAGTACTTC. Protein sequence: CATSRDQVSATGAQYF.

This chain links TRBV21-1 with TRBJ2-7; the table assigns TRBD1, which was not confirmed against the DNA. TRBV21-1 is assigned pseudogene status. The CDR3 is 16 residues long. The chain's CDR3 is CASSKGRQGASYEQYF. The CDR3, as DNA: TGTGCCAGCAGCAAAGGGAGACAGGGGGCTTCCTACGAGCAGTACTTC.

The V and J genes are TRBV27 and TRBJ1-1; the D gene is possibly TRBD1 (6 bases). Trimming removed 6 bases from V and 2 bases from J, with 10 bases in between. The germline gives CDR1 MNHEY, CDR2 SMNVEV (reference sequence). The CDR3 loop spans 13 amino acids. CDR3 loop: CASRRTANTEAFF. The CDR3 coding sequence is TGTGCCAGCAGAAGGACAGCCAACACTGAAGCTTTCTTT.

V usage is TRBV28 and J usage is TRBJ1-2; maybe TRBD1 (6 bases). The V gene lost 6 bases and the J gene lost 4 bases, with 33 bases spanning the gap. The CDR3 extends over 20 amino acids. Per the germline V gene, CDR1 is MDHEN and CDR2 is SYDVKM. The CDR3 DNA is TGTGCCAGCAGCCAGGGGTTTGTGGGCAGGGTTTGGGAGGCTTCCTATGGCTACACCTTC. Protein sequence: CASSQGFVGRVWEASYGYTF.

CDR3 in amino acids: CASSVGLAASYEQYF. DNA of the CDR3: TGTGCCAGCAGCGTCGGACTAGCGGCCTCCTACGAGCAGTACTTC. This chain connects TRBV16 to TRBJ2-7, with TRBD2 identical over 10 bases. CDR1 is KGHSY and CDR2 is FQNENV in the germline V gene. CDR3 size: 15 residues. Germline trimming cut 5 bases from V and 0 bases from J; bases unmatched to any gene: 4.

This rearrangement joins TRBV7-2 to TRBJ2-7; D perhaps matches TRBD1 (5 bases). Germline CDR1 reads SGHTA; CDR2 reads FQGNSA. V lost 3 bases to trimming and J lost 2 bases, with 11 bases between them. This CDR3 has 14 amino acids. As DNA, the CDR3 is TGTGCCAGCAGCTTCGGTGACAGAGCCTACGAGCAGTACTTC. Its translation is CASSFGDRAYEQYF.

The chain is built from TRBV27 and TRBJ2-1, with 8 bases lining up with TRBD1. The CDR3 is made up of 16 amino acids. Trimming took 2 bases from V and 3 from J; bases not matched to a gene: 6. The germline V gene has CDR1 MNHEY and CDR2 SMNVEV (reference sequence). CDR3: CASSLGRGQGYNEQFF. CDR3 in DNA: TGTGCCAGCAGTTTAGGTAGAGGACAGGGCTACAATGAGCAGTTCTTC.

This clone has a count of ten or more. The chain combines TRBV2 with TRBJ2-2; no firm D call. Looked up from germline, CDR1 is SNHLY and CDR2 is FYNNEI. V dropped 2 bases and J dropped 1 base, with 17 bases sitting between them. The CDR3 is made up of 18 amino acids. The CDR3 loop is CASSELEPWMGNTGELFF. CDR3 bases: TGTGCCAGCAGTGAATTGGAACCCTGGATGGGGAACACCGGGGAGCTGTTTTTT.

The rearrangement links TRBV7-9 to TRBJ2-1; 11 bases match TRBD2. Looked up from germline, CDR1 is SEHNR and CDR2 is FQNEAQ (reference sequence). The CDR3 is made up of 17 amino acids. J was trimmed by 3 bases and V by 6 bases; bases with no gene match: 10. The CDR3 DNA sequence: TGTGCCAGCAGTATCCCGCTAGCGGGAGGACTCTACAATGAGCAGTTCTTC. Protein: CASSIPLAGGLYNEQFF.

The chain is built from TRBV7-7 and TRBJ1-1; no firm D call. Germline V lookup: CDR1 SSHAT, CDR2 FNYEAQ (reference sequence). Deletions cut 5 bases from V and 2 bases from J, with 9 bases between. The CDR3 sequence is 13 residues long. CDR3: CASSVSENTEAFF. DNA for the CDR3: TGTGCCAGCAGCGTCAGCGAAAACACTGAAGCTTTCTTT.

The rearrangement links TRBV19 to TRBJ2-2, with 8 positions matching TRBD2. J lost 7 bases, V lost 7 bases, and 11 bases had no gene match. Germline V gene sequence: CDR1 LNHDA, CDR2 SQIVND (reference sequence). The CDR3 is made up of 15 amino acids. The CDR3 loop reads CASMVAGSLVGELFF. The CDR3 DNA reads as TGTGCCAGTATGGTAGCGGGAAGTCTCGTCGGGGAGCTGTTTTTT.

The chain joins TRBV7-3 to TRBJ1-2, with 10 bases fitting TRBD1. After removal of 8 bases from V and 4 bases from J, the junction contained 7 bases not matched to a gene. The CDR3 is 14 residues long. CDR1 SGHTA and CDR2 FQGTGA come from the germline V gene. CDR3 in DNA: TGTGCCAGCGGGACAGGGGCTACAAGCTATGGCTACACCTTC. Amino acids: CASGTGATSYGYTF.

The V and J genes are TRBV7-9 and TRBJ1-3; D perhaps matches TRBD1 (5 bases). This CDR3 region has 14 residues. V shed 4 bases and J shed 3 bases, with 10 bases lying between them. The V gene's germline CDR1 is SEHNR and CDR2 FQNEAQ (reference sequence). CDR3 nucleotides: TGTGCCAGCAGCTCACAGGAGGATGGAAACACCATATATTTT. As protein: CASSSQEDGNTIYF.

The chain links TRBV5-1 to TRBJ1-2; 9 bases are a match to TRBD1. CDR1 SGHRS and CDR2 YFSETQ come from the germline V gene. V was pared by 0 bases and J by 7 bases, with 7 bases of the junction left unmatched. This CDR3 is built from 15 residues. The CDR3 loop is CASSLEQGAPGGYTF. CDR3 nucleotide sequence: TGCGCCAGCAGCTTGGAACAGGGGGCGCCTGGTGGCTACACCTTC.

The V and J genes are TRBV13 and TRBJ2-6, with 16 bases lining up with TRBD2. V lost 5 bases, J lost 3 bases, and 7 bases stayed unmatched. Germline values: CDR1 PRHDT, CDR2 FYEKMQ (reference sequence). The CDR3 runs to 19 residues. CDR3: CASSRGLAGGLGGANVLTF. As DNA, the CDR3 is TGTGCCAGCAGCCGGGGACTAGCGGGAGGGTTAGGTGGGGCCAACGTCCTGACTTTC. Drawing the rest from reference TRBV13 and TRBJ2-6, the complete variable domain is AAGVIQSPRHLIKEKRETATLKCYPIPRHDTVYWYQQGPGQDPQFLISFYEKMQSDKGSIPDRFSAQQFSDYHSELNMSSLELGDSALYFCASSRGLAGGLGGANVLTFGAGSRLTVL.

The gene calls are TRBV9 and TRBJ1-2; 7 bases are shared with TRBD1. The CDR3 spans 14 residues. Germline V CDR1 and CDR2: SGDLS, YYNGEE. Trimming at V came to 3 bases and at J to 8 bases, leaving 10 bases not matched to a gene. The CDR3 DNA reads as TGTGCCAGCAGCGCCGGGACAGCCTCGATCGGCTACACCTTC. Its translation: CASSAGTASIGYTF.

The DNA of the CDR3 is TGTGCCACCAGCCCAACCGGGACAGGGAACCTAGCGGGAGCGTCAGATACGCAGTATTTT. It translates to CATSPTGTGNLAGASDTQYF. V is TRBV15 and J is TRBJ2-3; D is perhaps TRBD2 (10 bases). The germline V gene has CDR1 LNHNV and CDR2 YYDKDF (reference sequence). There are 20 residues in the CDR3. The V end lost 5 bases, the J end lost 4 bases, and 31 bases lay between the germline ends.

This clone has just one count. V and J are TRBV11-2 and TRBJ2-7, with 11 bases aligning to TRBD2. This CDR3 spans 15 amino acids. The germline CDR1 and CDR2 sequences are SGHAT and FQNNGV. With 1 base clipped from V and 4 bases from J, the junction kept 3 bases outside the gene matches. CDR3 coding DNA: TGTGCCAGCAGCTTAGTACTAGCGGGGGTTTACGAGCAGTACTTC. It encodes CASSLVLAGVYEQYF.

The chain links TRBV21-1 to TRBJ2-1; the table assigns TRBD2, which was not confirmed against the DNA. TRBV21-1 is deemed a pseudogene. The CDR3 totals 17 residues. As DNA, the CDR3 is TGTGCCAGCAGCTGCACGAGGCTCCTAGCAAGGGACAATGAGCAGTTCTTC. It specifies CASSCTRLLARDNEQFF.

The V and J genes are TRBV5-4 and TRBJ2-1; 7 bases agree with TRBD2. Germline V gene lookup returns CDR1 SGHNT and CDR2 YYREEE (reference sequence). This CDR3 is built from 18 residues. V dropped 2 bases and J dropped 2; count of bases not matched to a gene: 13. The CDR3 DNA reads as TGTGCCAGCAGCTTTTTCCGCCCCGGCGGGGGTACCTACAATGAGCAGTTCTTC. Amino acids: CASSFFRPGGGTYNEQFF.

The rearrangement uses TRBV29-1 and TRBJ1-5; TRBD1 is a possible D gene (5 bases). The CDR3 consists of 14 residues. Germline V CDR1 and CDR2: SQVTM, ANQGSEA. Trimming shortened V by 4 bases and J by 3 bases, and 13 bases separated the two germline ends. Here the CDR3 reads CSVGGGRDNQPQHF. The DNA of the CDR3 is TGCAGCGTTGGGGGGGGACGTGACAATCAGCCCCAGCATTTT.

J is TRBJ2-7 and V is TRBV6-1, with D possibly being TRBD1 (5 bases). V was clipped by 7 bases and J by 3 bases, with 13 bases between them. The CDR3 has 13 residues. Germline assignment: CDR1 MNHNS and CDR2 SASEGT. The CDR3 spells CASIVGRGYEQYF. The CDR3 nucleotides are TGTGCCAGCATCGTCGGTAGGGGCTACGAGCAGTACTTC.

This chain links TRBV21-1 with TRBJ2-7; TRBD1, the D gene given by the table, was not confirmed from the DNA. TRBV21-1 constitutes a pseudogene. The CDR3 is 16 amino acids. The CDR3 bases are TGTGCCAGCAGCAATCGTTCGAGCAGGGGCACCTACGAGCAGTACTTC. It encodes CASSNRSSRGTYEQYF.

The V gene is TRBV28, the J gene TRBJ1-5; maybe TRBD1 (5 bases). V was pared by 7 bases and J by 0 bases, with 13 bases between. This CDR3 has 15 amino acids. The germline V gene has CDR1 MDHEN and CDR2 SYDVKM. CDR3 protein: CASNSGGDSNQPQHF. The CDR3 DNA sequence: TGTGCCAGCAACTCGGGGGGTGATAGCAATCAGCCCCAGCATTTT.